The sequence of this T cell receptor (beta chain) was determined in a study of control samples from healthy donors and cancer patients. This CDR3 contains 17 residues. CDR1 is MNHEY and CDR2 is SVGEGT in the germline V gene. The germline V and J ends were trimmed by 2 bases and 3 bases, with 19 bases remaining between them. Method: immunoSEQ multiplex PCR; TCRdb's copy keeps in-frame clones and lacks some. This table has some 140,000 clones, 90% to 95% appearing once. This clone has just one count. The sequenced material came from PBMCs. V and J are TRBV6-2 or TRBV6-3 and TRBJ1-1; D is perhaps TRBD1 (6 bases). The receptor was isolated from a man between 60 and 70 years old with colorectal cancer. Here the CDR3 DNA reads TGTGCCAGCAGTTACCAATTCAGGGGTAGTAGCGACACTGAAGCTTTCTTT. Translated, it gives CASSYQFRGSSDTEAFF.